What follows are 31 T cell receptor beta chains derived from one specimen sequenced in a study of shared T cell receptors in the human thymus. Profiled with immunoSEQ multiplex PCR; TCRdb holds only in-frame clones, not every one. The table records 450,000 to 650,000 clones, 75% to 85% of them present only once. These data were also reused for a study on human thymus T cells.

Sequences were obtained from thymocytes. These receptors came from a boy younger than two with a congenital heart defect.

This chain uses TRBV29-1 with TRBJ2-7; the match to TRBD2 covers 8 bases. The ends lost 6 bases at V and 7 bases at J; junction bases unmatched: 8. Germline V gene data show CDR1 as SQVTM and CDR2 as ANQGSEA. The CDR3 spans 12 residues. DNA of the CDR3: TGCAGCGTCGGGAGGGGTGACGGAGAGCAGTACTTC. This gives the protein CSVGRGDGEQYF.

V and J are TRBV27 and TRBJ1-6, with 7 bases identical to TRBD1. V gave up 5 bases and J gave up 8 bases; unmatched junction bases: 6. The CDR3 is made up of 14 amino acids. The V gene's germline CDR1 is MNHEY and CDR2 SMNVEV (reference sequence). CDR3 DNA sequence: TGTGCCAGCAGTCCTAGGACAGGCCATTCACCCCTCCACTTT. It codes for CASSPRTGHSPLHF.

The chain has TRBV2 and TRBJ2-5; TRBD1 aligns across 9 bases. The CDR3 spans 15 residues. V was pared by 9 bases and J by 1 base, with 9 bases of the junction left unmatched. CDR1 is SNHLY and CDR2 is FYNNEI in the germline V gene. The chain's CDR3 is CASIRDRVFQETQYF. The CDR3 DNA is TGTGCCAGTATCCGGGACAGGGTTTTCCAAGAGACCCAGTACTTC.

This clone was seen a handful of times. The gene calls are TRBV5-1 and TRBJ1-4; no definite D call. Germline values: CDR1 SGHRS, CDR2 YFSETQ. V was clipped by 1 base and J by 7 bases, with 14 bases between them. There are 15 residues in the CDR3. As DNA, the CDR3 is TGCGCCAGCAGCTTGTTGGTCTTTGAGATTGAAAAACTGTTTTTT. It specifies CASSLLVFEIEKLFF.

This sequence joins TRBV30 and TRBJ2-7; 7 bases fit TRBD2. CDR1 and CDR2 from the germline V gene are GTSNPN and SVGIG (reference sequence). After removal of 3 bases from V and 5 bases from J, the junction contained 7 bases not matched to a gene. The CDR3 contains 13 residues. The CDR3 sequence is CAWRKRLADEQYF. In DNA form, the CDR3 reads TGTGCCTGGAGGAAAAGACTAGCTGACGAGCAGTACTTC. The whole variable domain, filled in from reference TRBV30 and TRBJ2-7, reads SQTIHQWPATLVQPVGSPLSLECTVEGTSNPNLYWYRQAAGRGLQLLFYSVGIGQISSEVPQNLSASRPQDRQFILSSKKLLLSDSGFYLCAWRKRLADEQYFGPGTRLTVT.

V gene TRBV7-8 combines with J gene TRBJ2-1, with 7 bases matching TRBD1. Germline CDR1 reads SGHVS; CDR2 reads FQNEAQ. Trimming removed 6 bases from V and 3 bases from J; junction bases left unmatched: 8. The CDR3 extends over 15 amino acids. The DNA of the CDR3 is TGTGCCAGCAGTAGGACAGGCCTCCTCTACAATGAGCAGTTCTTC. The encoded protein is CASSRTGLLYNEQFF.

The chain carries TRBV28 and TRBJ2-7, with 11 bases lining up with TRBD2. Germline assignment: CDR1 MDHEN and CDR2 SYDVKM. The length of the CDR3 is 15 residues. The V segment lost 5 bases and the J segment 3 bases; nucleotides outside the gene matches: 6. DNA of the CDR3: TGTGCCAGCAGTCTCACCGGGACTAGCGGCTACGAGCAGTACTTC. It is translated as CASSLTGTSGYEQYF.

The table lists this clone with a count of one. This chain uses TRBV27 with TRBJ2-7; the match to TRBD2 covers 8 bases. CDR3 length: 13 residues. Germline V CDR1 and CDR2: MNHEY, SMNVEV (reference sequence). The V segment lost 7 bases and the J segment 2 bases; nucleotides outside the gene matches: 4. CDR3 in amino acids: CASTTSGTYEQYF. CDR3 in DNA: TGTGCCAGCACTACTAGCGGAACCTACGAGCAGTACTTC.

V and J are TRBV19 and TRBJ2-1; D possibly corresponds to TRBD2 (6 bases). This CDR3 comprises 13 residues. In germline, CDR1 is LNHDA, CDR2 SQIVND (reference sequence). Trimming took off 5 bases at V and 8 bases at J, with 13 bases between the two ends. The CDR3 protein is CASSVRLGHEQFF. The CDR3 DNA follows: TGTGCCAGTAGTGTTCGACTAGGCCATGAGCAGTTCTTC. The whole variable domain, remainder taken from reference TRBV19 and TRBJ2-1, is DGGITQSPKYLFRKEGQNVTLSCEQNLNHDAMYWYRQDPGQGLRLIYYSQIVNDFQKGDIAEGYSVSREKKESFPLTVTSAQKNPTAFYLCASSVRLGHEQFFGPGTRLTVL.

The rearrangement uses TRBV7-8 and TRBJ2-1; the D is unclear. V was shortened by 0 bases and J by 6 bases, with 15 bases between the two germline ends. Per germline, CDR1 SGHVS and CDR2 FQNEAQ. The CDR3 extends over 16 amino acids. This chain's CDR3 is CASSLATDLKGNEQFF. For the CDR3, the DNA is TGTGCCAGCAGCTTAGCGACTGATCTTAAAGGCAATGAGCAGTTCTTC.

The chain recombines TRBV27 with TRBJ2-7; tentatively, D is TRBD1 (5 bases). Germline V gene sequence: CDR1 MNHEY, CDR2 SMNVEV (reference sequence). The CDR3 totals 14 residues. V gave up 8 bases and J gave up 4 bases, with 18 bases separating them. The CDR3 DNA sequence: TGTGCCAGCGGGGAAGCAGGGTTCCCGTACGAGCAGTACTTC. Translating it yields CASGEAGFPYEQYF.

This chain connects TRBV28 to TRBJ2-1, with 10 positions matching TRBD2. Losses at the gene ends were 2 bases for V and 6 bases for J; bases not matched to a gene: 4. Germline lookup yields CDR1 MDHEN and CDR2 SYDVKM. This CDR3 has 15 residues. DNA for the CDR3: TGTGCCAGCAGTTTAGAGGGACTAGCGCGCAATGAGCAGTTCTTC. As protein: CASSLEGLARNEQFF.

This rearrangement joins TRBV29-1 to TRBJ2-7; 12 bases match TRBD1. Looked up from germline, CDR1 is SQVTM and CDR2 is ANQGSEA. The CDR3 spans 14 residues. The junction had 7 bases not matched to a gene; V was cut back by 6 bases and J by 4 bases. CDR3 DNA: TGCAGCGTCGCGGGGGACAGGGGGCGATACGAGCAGTACTTC. Its translation: CSVAGDRGRYEQYF.

The sample holds one count of this clone. The chain recombines TRBV12-5 with TRBJ2-7, with TRBD2 matching 9 bases. Germline CDR1 and CDR2: LGHNT and FRNRAP. This CDR3 spans 16 amino acids. V was pared by 0 bases and J by 5 bases, with 8 bases of the junction left unmatched. The CDR3 is CASGLVRGSGSHEQYF. CDR3 bases: TGTGCTAGTGGTTTGGTACGGGGTAGCGGGAGCCACGAGCAGTACTTC.

This chain joins TRBV9 and TRBJ2-1; 11 bases match TRBD2. V was pared by 0 bases and J by 1 base, with 6 bases of the junction left unmatched. Germline CDR1 SGDLS, CDR2 YYNGEE. This CDR3 has 18 residues. CDR3 in DNA: TGTGCCAGCAGCGTAGGTCGTTCTAGCGGGAGGTCCTACAATGAGCAGTTCTTC. It encodes CASSVGRSSGRSYNEQFF.

The genes are TRBV4-3 and TRBJ2-7; 12 positions match TRBD2. The CDR3 extends over 17 amino acids. The V gene end was trimmed by 0 bases and the J gene end by 0 bases; junction bases not matched to a gene: 3. Germline V gives CDR1 LGHNA, CDR2 YSLEER. CDR3 coding DNA: TGCGCCAGCAGCCAAGACACTAGCGGGAGGAGCTCCTACGAGCAGTACTTC. Its protein is CASSQDTSGRSSYEQYF.

This clone showed up just a few times. The chain has TRBV12-5 and TRBJ1-4; D is unresolved. CDR1 and CDR2 (germline): LGHNT, FRNRAP. The CDR3 length is 12 residues. Trimming removed 6 bases from V and 14 bases from J, with 16 bases in between. CDR3 nucleotides: TGTGCTAGTGGCCCAGGAGTGGGAGCTCTGTTTTTT. Translated: CASGPGVGALFF.

This chain's CDR3 is CASSISGGANSNQPQHF. CDR3 nucleotide sequence: TGTGCCAGCAGTATCTCGGGGGGGGCAAATAGCAATCAGCCCCAGCATTTT. The chain uses TRBV27 and TRBJ1-5, with a tentative D call TRBD1 (6 bases). Trimming took off 5 bases at V and 0 bases at J, with 17 bases between the two ends. This CDR3 spans 17 amino acids. Germline lookup yields CDR1 MNHEY and CDR2 SMNVEV (reference sequence).

The chain is built from TRBV5-4 and TRBJ2-3, with 8 positions matching TRBD2. J lost 6 bases, V lost 4 bases, and 16 bases had no gene match. Per the germline V gene, CDR1 is SGHNT and CDR2 is YYREEE (reference sequence). The CDR3 runs 17 residues. CDR3: CASSPRTSRPLGDTQYF. CDR3 coding DNA: TGTGCCAGCAGCCCACGGACTAGCAGACCTCTCGGGGATACGCAGTATTTT.

This clone has only one observation. V is TRBV11-3 and J is TRBJ2-1; TRBD1 matches 9 bases. The CDR3 covers 20 residues. From germline, CDR1 is SGHNT and CDR2 YENEEA. The trim removed 4 bases at V and 1 base at J, leaving 17 bases unmatched. The CDR3 DNA reads TGTGCCAGCAGCTCCACAGGGGGCGGAGTCCCCCCCCTATCCTACAATGAGCAGTTCTTC. Translation gives CASSSTGGGVPPLSYNEQFF. Filled out from reference TRBV11-3 and TRBJ2-1, the complete variable domain reads EAGVVQSPRYKIIEKKQPVAFWCNPISGHNTLYWYLQNLGQGPELLIRYENEEAVDDSQLPKDRFSAERLKGVDSTLKIQPAELGDSAVYLCASSSTGGGVPPLSYNEQFFGPGTRLTVL.

This clone has just a few counts. V usage is TRBV15 and J usage is TRBJ1-5; 7 nucleotides align to TRBD1. Germline trimming cut 0 bases from V and 6 bases from J; bases unmatched to any gene: 5. The germline V gene has CDR1 LNHNV and CDR2 YYDKDF (reference sequence). This CDR3 contains 15 residues. Written as DNA, the CDR3 is TGTGCCACCAGCAGAGATGGAGGGGGCAGTCAGCCCCAGCATTTT. It is translated as CATSRDGGGSQPQHF.

Only a few counts were recorded for this clone. This chain links TRBV11-2 with TRBJ2-3, with 7 bases that match TRBD2. Losses at the gene ends were 5 bases for V and 2 bases for J; bases not matched to a gene: 4. Germline V CDR1 and CDR2: SGHAT, FQNNGV. The CDR3 has 14 residues. The CDR3 DNA is TGTGCCAGCAGCCCGACTAGCTCCACAGATACGCAGTATTTT. Translated, it gives CASSPTSSTDTQYF.

This clone was counted only a few times. The chain combines TRBV19 with TRBJ1-1; no reliable D call. The CDR3 totals 8 residues. The ends were cut back, 11 bases at V and 5 bases at J, with 3 bases in the middle. The germline CDR1 and CDR2 sequences are LNHDA and SQIVND (reference sequence). This CDR3 reads CASTEAFF. CDR3 DNA sequence: TGTGCCTCTACTGAAGCTTTCTTT.

The rearrangement uses TRBV2 and TRBJ2-3, with 10 bases that match TRBD1. J lost 1 base, V lost 9 bases, and 7 bases had no gene match. This CDR3 is built from 15 residues. Germline CDR1 reads SNHLY; CDR2 reads FYNNEI. CDR3 loop: CARGTGARGTDTQYF. In nucleotides, the CDR3 is TGTGCCAGGGGGACAGGGGCTCGGGGCACAGATACGCAGTATTTT.

The chain couples TRBV7-8 to TRBJ1-2; no definite D call. This CDR3 spans 14 amino acids. V was trimmed by 1 base and J by 2 bases, leaving 8 bases between them. Germline lookup yields CDR1 SGHVS and CDR2 FQNEAQ. CDR3: CASSLVAENYGYTF. CDR3 nucleotide sequence: TGTGCCAGCAGCTTAGTGGCAGAAAACTATGGCTACACCTTC.

This chain connects TRBV19 to TRBJ1-5; D unresolved. V was clipped by 1 base and J by 7 bases, with 20 bases between them. The CDR3 has 17 amino acids. The V gene's germline CDR1 is LNHDA and CDR2 SQIVND (reference sequence). The DNA for the CDR3 is TGTGCCAGTAGTATAGTACCAGCAGAAACGGGGAAACAGCCCCAGCATTTT. This gives the protein CASSIVPAETGKQPQHF. The full variable domain, in which reference TRBV19 and TRBJ1-5 provide the parts outside the CDR3, is DGGITQSPKYLFRKEGQNVTLSCEQNLNHDAMYWYRQDPGQGLRLIYYSQIVNDFQKGDIAEGYSVSREKKESFPLTVTSAQKNPTAFYLCASSIVPAETGKQPQHFGDGTRLSIL.

This clone occurred a few times. The chain has TRBV5-4 and TRBJ1-4, with D hard to call. This CDR3 contains 18 residues. The V end lost 7 bases, the J end lost 5 bases, and 27 bases lay between the germline ends. The germline gives CDR1 SGHNT, CDR2 YYREEE (reference sequence). The CDR3 reads CASQKGGIPSTGNEKLFF. DNA for the CDR3: TGTGCCAGCCAAAAAGGTGGCATCCCCTCCACGGGGAATGAAAAACTGTTTTTT.

This chain connects TRBV11-2 to TRBJ2-7; TRBD2 aligns across 10 bases. The germline CDR1 and CDR2 sequences are SGHAT and FQNNGV. V gave up 5 bases and J gave up 0 bases; unmatched junction bases: 16. The CDR3 is made up of 19 amino acids. CDR3 DNA sequence: TGTGCCAGCAGCCAGGCGTCACCGGCCAAGCGGGAGGGCTCCTACGAGCAGTACTTC. It translates to CASSQASPAKREGSYEQYF.

V gene TRBV19 combines with J gene TRBJ1-2; no firm D call. This CDR3 has 13 residues. In germline, CDR1 is LNHDA, CDR2 SQIVND (reference sequence). V lost 5 bases and J lost 6, with 13 bases in between. The DNA of the CDR3 is TGTGCCAGTAGTCCGGGAGAGGCTCATGGCTACACCTTC. This sequence encodes CASSPGEAHGYTF.

The V call is TRBV25-1, the J call TRBJ2-1, with a tentative D call TRBD2 (7 bases). The V and J ends lost 0 bases and 9 bases respectively, with 12 bases between them. The CDR3 has 14 residues. The germline gives CDR1 MGHDK, CDR2 SYGVNS. CDR3: CASSEYEGGGEQFF. For the CDR3, the DNA is TGTGCCAGCAGTGAATATGAGGGAGGGGGTGAGCAGTTCTTC.

This clone showed up just a few times. The genes are TRBV19 and TRBJ1-1; D might be TRBD1 (5 bases). The CDR3 extends over 16 amino acids. Germline V CDR1 and CDR2: LNHDA, SQIVND (reference sequence). The V and J ends lost 6 bases and 1 base respectively, with 18 bases between them. The CDR3 reads CASSKVVRQGNTEAFF. CDR3 in DNA: TGTGCCAGTAGCAAAGTTGTAAGGCAGGGGAACACTGAAGCTTTCTTT.